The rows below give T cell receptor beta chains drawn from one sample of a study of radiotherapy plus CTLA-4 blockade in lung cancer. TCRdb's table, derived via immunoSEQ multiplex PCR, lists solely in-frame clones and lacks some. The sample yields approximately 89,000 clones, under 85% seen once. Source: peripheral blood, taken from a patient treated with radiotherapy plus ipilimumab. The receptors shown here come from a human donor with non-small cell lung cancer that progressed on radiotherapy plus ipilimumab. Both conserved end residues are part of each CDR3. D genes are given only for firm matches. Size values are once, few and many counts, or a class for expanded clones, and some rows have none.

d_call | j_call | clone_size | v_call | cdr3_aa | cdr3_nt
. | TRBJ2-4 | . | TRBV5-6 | CASSTGRAATKNIQYF | TGTGCCAGCAGCACAGGGAGGGCCGCAACCAAAAACATTCAGTACTTC
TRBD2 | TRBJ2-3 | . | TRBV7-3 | CASSLRALAGGTDTQYF | TGTGCCAGCAGCTTAAGGGCACTAGCGGGGGGCACAGATACGCAGTATTTT
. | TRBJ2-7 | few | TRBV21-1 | CASARDSLTYEQYF | TGTGCCAGCGCCCGGGACAGCCTAACCTACGAGCAGTACTTC
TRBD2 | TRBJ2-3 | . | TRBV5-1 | CASRVGLADTSTDTQYF | TGCGCCAGCAGGGTGGGACTAGCGGATACTAGCACAGATACGCAGTATTTT
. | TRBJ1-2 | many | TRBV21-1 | CASSDRPSFNYGYTF | TGTGCCAGCAGCGACAGACCATCTTTTAACTATGGCTACACCTTC
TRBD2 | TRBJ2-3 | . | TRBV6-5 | CASSYSGGAGDTQYF | TGTGCCAGCAGTTATTCGGGGGGGGCCGGGGATACGCAGTATTTT
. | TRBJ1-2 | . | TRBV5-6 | CASSPRQPPYGYTF | TGTGCCAGCAGCCCAAGACAGCCACCGTATGGCTACACCTTC
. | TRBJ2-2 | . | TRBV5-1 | CASSLRYNANTGELFF | TGCGCCAGCAGCTTGAGGTACAACGCGAACACCGGGGAGCTGTTTTTT
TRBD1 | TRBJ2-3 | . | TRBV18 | CASSIQGATDTQYF | TGTGCCAGCTCAATACAGGGGGCGACAGATACGCAGTATTTT
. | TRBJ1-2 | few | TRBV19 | CASSISSYYGYTF | TGTGCCAGTAGTATATCGTCCTACTATGGCTACACCTTC
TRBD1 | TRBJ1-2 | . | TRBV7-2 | CASSSQTGQGNYGYTF | TGTGCCAGCAGCTCTCAAACGGGACAGGGAAACTATGGCTACACCTTC
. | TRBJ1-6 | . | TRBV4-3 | CASSQEENDSPLHF | TGCGCCAGCAGCCAAGAAGAGAATGATTCACCCCTCCACTTT
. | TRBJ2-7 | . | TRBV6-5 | CAISPGTHGGEQYF | TGTGCCATCTCTCCCGGGACCCATGGAGGCGAGCAGTACTTC
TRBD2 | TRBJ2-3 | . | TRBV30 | CAGTQGLAGGGGTQYF | TGTGCCGGGACCCAAGGACTAGCGGGGGGCGGGGGTACGCAGTATTTT
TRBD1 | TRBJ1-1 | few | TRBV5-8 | CASSRGTGKNTEAFF | TGTGCCAGCAGCCGGGGGACAGGGAAGAACACTGAAGCTTTCTTT
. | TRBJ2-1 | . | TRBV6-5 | CASSIGGGIHNEQFF | TGTGCCAGCAGTATTGGGGGCGGGATTCACAATGAGCAGTTCTTC
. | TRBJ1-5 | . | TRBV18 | CASSNDENQPQHF | TGTGCCAGCTCCAATGACGAAAATCAGCCCCAGCATTTT
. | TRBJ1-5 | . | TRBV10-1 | CASSEPGALGQPQHF | TGCGCCAGCAGTGAGCCCGGGGCGTTAGGCCAGCCCCAGCATTTT
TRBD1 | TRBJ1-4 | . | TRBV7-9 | CASSYRGSNEKLFF | TGTGCCAGCAGTTACAGGGGTTCTAATGAAAAACTGTTTTTT
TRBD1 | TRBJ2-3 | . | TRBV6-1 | CASKTGTGVDTQYF | TGTGCCAGCAAAACAGGGACAGGGGTAGATACGCAGTATTTT
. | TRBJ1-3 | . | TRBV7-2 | CASSPRGNPSLSGNTIYF | TGTGCCAGCAGCCCCCGAGGGAACCCCAGCCTCTCTGGAAACACCATATATTTT
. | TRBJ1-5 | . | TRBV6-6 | CASSHRSRGSNQPQHF | TGTGCCAGCAGTCACCGCTCGCGGGGTAGCAATCAGCCCCAGCATTTT
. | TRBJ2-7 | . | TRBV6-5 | CASSYSGTLSSYEQYF | TGTGCCAGCAGTTACTCCGGGACACTGAGCTCCTACGAGCAGTACTTC
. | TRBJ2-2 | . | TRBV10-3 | CAISVAGIVTGELFF | TGTGCCATCAGTGTGGCAGGGATCGTCACCGGGGAGCTGTTTTTT
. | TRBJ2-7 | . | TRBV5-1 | CASSLGPSFIYEQYF | TGCGCCAGCAGCTTGGGCCCCAGCTTCATATACGAGCAGTACTTC
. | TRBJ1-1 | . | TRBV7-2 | CASTKNLRGDTEAFF | TGTGCCAGCACCAAAAACCTCCGGGGGGACACTGAAGCTTTCTTT
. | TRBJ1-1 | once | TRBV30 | CAWSPGRSAAEAFF | TGTGCCTGGAGTCCGGGACGCTCGGCCGCTGAAGCTTTCTTT
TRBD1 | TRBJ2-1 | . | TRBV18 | CASSPGQGSSYNEQFF | TGTGCCAGCTCACCCGGACAGGGGAGCTCCTACAATGAGCAGTTCTTC
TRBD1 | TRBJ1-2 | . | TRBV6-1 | CASSENRGTYGYTF | TGTGCCAGCAGTGAAAACAGGGGGACCTATGGCTACACCTTC
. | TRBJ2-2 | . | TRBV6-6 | CASSRADLNTGELFF | TGTGCCAGCAGTCGCGCGGATCTAAACACCGGGGAGCTGTTTTTT
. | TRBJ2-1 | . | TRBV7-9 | CASSQGFYNEQFF | TGTGCCAGCAGCCAGGGATTCTACAATGAGCAGTTCTTC
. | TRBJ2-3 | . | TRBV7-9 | CASSLEKGTPSTDTQYF | TGTGCCAGCAGCTTAGAGAAAGGGACGCCTAGCACAGATACGCAGTATTTT
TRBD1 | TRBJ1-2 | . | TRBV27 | CASSGQGRPNYGYTF | TGTGCCAGCAGTGGACAGGGGCGACCTAACTATGGCTACACCTTC
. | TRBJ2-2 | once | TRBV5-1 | CASSLGGFTNTGELFF | TGCGCCAGCAGCTTGGGGGGCTTTACGAACACCGGGGAGCTGTTTTTT
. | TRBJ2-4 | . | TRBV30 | CAWSVQFGVNIQYF | TGTGCCTGGAGTGTACAGTTCGGGGTGAACATTCAGTACTTC
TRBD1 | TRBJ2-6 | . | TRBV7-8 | CASSPRDSVYSGANVLTF | TGTGCCAGCAGCCCCCGGGACAGCGTCTACTCTGGGGCCAACGTCCTGACTTTC
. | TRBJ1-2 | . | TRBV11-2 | CASSFGVSGNYGYTF | TGTGCCAGCAGCTTTGGGGTCAGCGGGAACTATGGCTACACCTTC
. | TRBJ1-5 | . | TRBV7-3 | CASSQNYGDQPQHF | TGTGCCAGCAGCCAGAATTATGGAGATCAGCCCCAGCATTTT
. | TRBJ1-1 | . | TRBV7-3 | CASSPNGRLNTEAFF | TGTGCCAGCAGCCCAAACGGAAGGTTGAACACTGAAGCTTTCTTT
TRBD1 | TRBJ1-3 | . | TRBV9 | CASSVGGQLSGNTIYF | TGTGCCAGCAGCGTAGGGGGACAGCTCTCTGGAAACACCATATATTTT
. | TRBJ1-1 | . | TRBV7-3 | CASSLYMNTEAFF | TGTGCCAGCAGCTTATATATGAACACTGAAGCTTTCTTT
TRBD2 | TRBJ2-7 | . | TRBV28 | CASTLPGARGVDEQYF | TGTGCCAGCACCCTACCTGGGGCTCGGGGGGTCGACGAGCAGTACTTC
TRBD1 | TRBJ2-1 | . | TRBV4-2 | CASSQVATGAYNEQFF | TGTGCCAGCAGCCAAGTAGCCACAGGGGCTTACAATGAGCAGTTCTTC
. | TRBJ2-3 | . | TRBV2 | CASTRQPLDTQYF | TGTGCCAGCACAAGACAGCCGTTGGATACGCAGTATTTT
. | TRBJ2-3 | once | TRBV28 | CASRVPGRTDTQYF | TGTGCCAGCAGGGTACCGGGACGTACAGATACGCAGTATTTT
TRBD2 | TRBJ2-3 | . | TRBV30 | CAWARAGVSTDTQYF | TGTGCCTGGGCTAGAGCGGGGGTTAGCACAGATACGCAGTATTTT